Listed below are T cell receptor beta chains from one sample, sequenced in a study of blood T cell repertoires in COVID-19. Profiled with immunoSEQ multiplex PCR; TCRdb holds only in-frame clones, not every one. The sample has approximately 93,000 clones; 55% to 75% are singletons. The sample taken for sequencing was peripheral blood. The receptors were sampled from a woman of 80 years or more with acute or convalescent COVID-19. Both conserved end residues are part of each CDR3. A D gene is named only where the DNA matches it firmly. Size is stated for part of the rows, as once, few or many counts, or as a class when the clone is expanded.

length,J,size,D,V,DNA,CDR3
14,TRBJ2-1,-,TRBD2,TRBV30,TGTGCCTGTAAGAGCGGGGGAGGTAAGAATGAGCAGTTCTTC,CACKSGGGKNEQFF
14,TRBJ1-2,few,TRBD1,TRBV25-1,TGTGCCAGCTCACAGGGGGCAACTCTCTATGGCTACACCTTC,CASSQGATLYGYTF
16,TRBJ1-1,-,-,TRBV23-1,TGCGCCAGCAGTCCATTACTCCCCGGAGTTAACACTGAAGCTTTCTTT,CASSPLLPGVNTEAFF
14,TRBJ1-4,-,TRBD1,TRBV4-3,TGCGCCAGCAGCCAAGGGACAGGGGGTGAAAAACTGTTTTTT,CASSQGTGGEKLFF
18,TRBJ1-1,once,-,TRBV7-2,TGTGCCAGCAGCTTAGAGACATTGGCCACCCTAACCAACACTGAAGCTTTCTTT,CASSLETLATLTNTEAFF
14,TRBJ2-1,-,-,TRBV10-3,TGTGCCATCTCACTCCGGGACACAGACAATGAGCAGTTCTTC,CAISLRDTDNEQFF
14,TRBJ2-1,-,-,TRBV11-2,TGTGCCAGCAGCTTGGGGGCCTCCTACAATGAGCAGTTCTTC,CASSLGASYNEQFF
13,TRBJ2-1,many,-,TRBV5-4,TGTGCCAGCAGCTCCCCAGGGTTCGGTGAGCAGTTCTTC,CASSSPGFGEQFF
15,TRBJ1-2,-,-,TRBV3-1/TRBV3-2,TGTGCCAGCAGCCAAGATACCAGTTTTTTTCATGGCTACACCTTC,CASSQDTSFFHGYTF
15,TRBJ2-2,-,TRBD1,TRBV7-9,TGTGCCAGCAGCTTAATACAGGGGTACACCGGGGAGCTGTTTTTT,CASSLIQGYTGELFF
16,TRBJ1-2,few,TRBD1,TRBV19,TGTGCCAGTAGTACGCGAGACAGGGGGCAAAGCTATGGCTACACCTTC,CASSTRDRGQSYGYTF
14,TRBJ1-5,-,-,TRBV10-3,TGTGCCATCAGTGAGTCGGGGGGTCATCAGCCCCAGCATTTT,CAISESGGHQPQHF
15,TRBJ1-2,-,-,TRBV7-8,TGTGCCAGCAGCTTAGAGAGACAGACTAACTATGGCTACACCTTC,CASSLERQTNYGYTF
14,TRBJ1-5,-,-,TRBV18,TGTGCCAGCTCCCCGGGAGGAGGGGAACAGCCCCAGCATTTT,CASSPGGGEQPQHF
14,TRBJ1-2,few,-,TRBV9,TGTGCCAGCAAGGGACACCCTCTAAGCTATGGCTACACCTTC,CASKGHPLSYGYTF
14,TRBJ2-4,-,TRBD1,TRBV7-2,TGTGCCAGCAGCCTTCAGACAGGGGAGGACATTCAGTACTTC,CASSLQTGEDIQYF
13,TRBJ1-3,-,-,TRBV5-4,TGTGCCAGCAGCTCGGGGGGTCCTGGCACCATATATTTT,CASSSGGPGTIYF
14,TRBJ1-1,-,-,TRBV9,TGTGCCAGCACCAAGGGGGTCATGAACACTGAAGCTTTCTTT,CASTKGVMNTEAFF
14,TRBJ1-1,-,-,TRBV14,TGTGCCACCTTCGGGGGGGGGTCGAGGACTGAAGCTTTCTTT,CATFGGGSRTEAFF
11,TRBJ2-3,-,-,TRBV6-5,TGTGCCAGCACGGAGAGGGATACGCAGTATTTT,CASTERDTQYF
15,TRBJ1-2,few,TRBD1,TRBV6-5,TGTGCCAGCAGTACAGGGGACGGTACTAACTATGGCTACACCTTC,CASSTGDGTNYGYTF
15,TRBJ1-2,-,TRBD1,TRBV28,TGTGCCAGCAGTTTATCAGGGGGCGCCTCGGGTGGCTACACCTTC,CASSLSGGASGGYTF
13,TRBJ1-2,-,TRBD1,TRBV29-1,TGCAGCGTAGGACAGGGGGCAGACTATGGCTACACCTTC,CSVGQGADYGYTF
13,TRBJ1-4,few,-,TRBV19,TGTGCCAGTAGTATACGGCAGGCCGAAAAACTGTTTTTT,CASSIRQAEKLFF
15,TRBJ1-6,once,-,TRBV5-1,TGCGCCAGCAGCTTTGCCACTCCTGATAATTCACCCCTCCACTTT,CASSFATPDNSPLHF
12,TRBJ2-1,-,TRBD2,TRBV7-6,TGTGCCAGCAGCTGGGAGGGAGATGAGCAGTTCTTC,CASSWEGDEQFF
14,TRBJ1-1,-,-,TRBV7-2,TGTGCCAGCAGCCCCCAGGGAGGAGACTATGAAGCTTTCTTT,CASSPQGGDYEAFF
15,TRBJ1-2,many,TRBD1,TRBV6-5,TGTGCCAGCAGGGTCAGGGGGGCCACTGAATATGGCTACACCTTC,CASRVRGATEYGYTF
13,TRBJ2-5,few,-,TRBV29-1,TGCAGCGTGGGGCGGGGTTTACAAGAGACCCAGTACTTC,CSVGRGLQETQYF
14,TRBJ2-5,-,-,TRBV7-2,TGTGCCAGCAGCTTAACGCGCGGGGAAGGGACCCAGTACTTC,CASSLTRGEGTQYF
15,TRBJ2-5,-,TRBD2,TRBV7-2,TGTGCCAGCAGCTTACAGCGGGGGCTCCAAGAGACCCAGTACTTC,CASSLQRGLQETQYF
11,TRBJ1-1,-,-,TRBV14,TGTGCCAGCAGCCAGGGCGTTAAAGCTTTCTTT,CASSQGVKAFF
17,TRBJ2-3,-,-,TRBV5-1,TGCGCCAGCAGCTTGGCTTCGGCGGGAACTGGCACAGATACGCAGTATTTT,CASSLASAGTGTDTQYF
13,TRBJ1-1,-,-,TRBV6-2/TRBV6-3,TGTGCCAGCAGTTCTCTGAGAGCGACTGAAGCTTTCTTT,CASSSLRATEAFF
13,TRBJ2-5,few,TRBD1,TRBV5-1,TGCGCCAGCAGCCGGACAGGGTCTGAGACCCAGTACTTC,CASSRTGSETQYF
13,TRBJ1-5,-,TRBD1,TRBV28,TGTGCCAGCAGGACAGGGAGCGTTCAGCCCCAGCATTTT,CASRTGSVQPQHF
13,TRBJ2-1,-,-,TRBV19,TGTGCCAGTAGTATAGGACAGGCTGGCGAGCAGTTCTTC,CASSIGQAGEQFF
14,TRBJ2-7,medium-sized,-,TRBV10-3,TGTGCCATCAGTGATGGGGCAGGGGCGGGCGAGCAGTACTTC,CAISDGAGAGEQYF
15,TRBJ1-4,-,-,TRBV5-4,TGTGCCAGCAGCTTGTACAGCGGCTCTAATGAAAAACTGTTTTTT,CASSLYSGSNEKLFF
13,TRBJ1-1,-,-,TRBV10-3,TGTGCCGTCAACCAGGGTATGAACACTGAAGCTTTCTTT,CAVNQGMNTEAFF
15,TRBJ2-1,-,-,TRBV12-5,TGTGCTAGTGGTTTCTTACAGGGCCCCTACAATGAGCAGTTCTTC,CASGFLQGPYNEQFF
18,TRBJ1-5,-,-,TRBV6-1,TGTGCCAGCAGTGCCTCTTGGGACACCTCCTATAGCAATCAGCCCCAGCATTTT,CASSASWDTSYSNQPQHF
14,TRBJ1-5,-,TRBD1,TRBV9,TGTGCCAGCAGTGGACAGGCCGACAATCAGCCCCAGCATTTT,CASSGQADNQPQHF
13,TRBJ1-4,-,-,TRBV7-8,TGTGCCAGCAGCCAGACACGTAATGAAAAACTGTTTTTT,CASSQTRNEKLFF
14,TRBJ1-2,-,TRBD1,TRBV14,TGTGCCAGCAGCCTAGGGACAGGGAGCGATGGCTACACCTTC,CASSLGTGSDGYTF
15,TRBJ2-7,few,TRBD1,TRBV28,TGTGCCAGCAGTTCCCACGGGACAGGGGTCGACGAGCAGTACTTC,CASSSHGTGVDEQYF
17,TRBJ2-3,once,TRBD2,TRBV9,TGTGCCAGCAGCCTCAACCATGCGGGACTAGAAACAGATACGCAGTATTTT,CASSLNHAGLETDTQYF
17,TRBJ2-7,-,TRBD2,TRBV7-9,TGTGCCAGCAGCATGGGGACTAGCGGTTACAGCTCCTACGAGCAGTACTTC,CASSMGTSGYSSYEQYF
13,TRBJ2-5,-,-,TRBV28,TGTGCCAGCAGCCGCGGACAGCCTGGGACCCAGTACTTC,CASSRGQPGTQYF
14,TRBJ1-1,-,-,TRBV2,TGTGCCAGCAGTACCGAGGGCAGTGAAACTGAAGCTTTCTTT,CASSTEGSETEAFF